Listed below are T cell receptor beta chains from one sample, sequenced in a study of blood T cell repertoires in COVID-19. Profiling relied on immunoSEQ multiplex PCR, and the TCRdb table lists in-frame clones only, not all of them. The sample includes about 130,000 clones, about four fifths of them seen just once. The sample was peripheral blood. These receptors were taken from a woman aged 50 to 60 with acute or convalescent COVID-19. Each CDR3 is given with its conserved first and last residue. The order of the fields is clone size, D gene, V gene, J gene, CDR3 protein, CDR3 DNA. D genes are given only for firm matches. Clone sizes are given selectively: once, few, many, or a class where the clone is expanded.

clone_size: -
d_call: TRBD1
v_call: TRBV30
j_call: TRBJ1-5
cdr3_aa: CAWGTGGSGQPQHF
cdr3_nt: TGTGCCTGGGGCACAGGGGGATCGGGCCAGCCCCAGCATTTT

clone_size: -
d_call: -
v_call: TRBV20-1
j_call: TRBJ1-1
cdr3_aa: CSGTLNTEAFF
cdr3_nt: TGCAGCGGGACTTTGAACACTGAAGCTTTCTTT

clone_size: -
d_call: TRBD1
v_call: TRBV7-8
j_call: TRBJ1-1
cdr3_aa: CASSSQGADTEAFF
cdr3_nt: TGTGCCAGCAGCTCCCAGGGGGCGGACACTGAAGCTTTCTTT

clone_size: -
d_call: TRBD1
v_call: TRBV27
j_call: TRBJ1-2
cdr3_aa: CASSLDRGLGYTF
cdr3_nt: TGTGCCAGCAGTTTAGACAGGGGGCTTGGCTACACCTTC

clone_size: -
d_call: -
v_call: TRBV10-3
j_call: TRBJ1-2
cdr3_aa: CAISVDTLNYGYTF
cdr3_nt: TGTGCCATCAGTGTGGACACCCTCAACTATGGCTACACCTTC

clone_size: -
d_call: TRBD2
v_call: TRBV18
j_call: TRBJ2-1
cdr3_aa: CASSPTSGGSNEQFF
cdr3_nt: TGTGCCAGCTCGCCAACTAGCGGGGGTAGCAATGAGCAGTTCTTC

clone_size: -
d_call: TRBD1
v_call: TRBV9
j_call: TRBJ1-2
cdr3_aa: CASSGTPGQGYGYTF
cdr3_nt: TGTGCCAGCAGCGGAACCCCGGGACAGGGCTATGGCTACACCTTC

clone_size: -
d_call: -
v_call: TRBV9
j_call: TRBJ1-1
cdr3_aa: CASSVTQEGTEAFF
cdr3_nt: TGTGCCAGCAGCGTCACCCAGGAGGGCACTGAAGCTTTCTTT

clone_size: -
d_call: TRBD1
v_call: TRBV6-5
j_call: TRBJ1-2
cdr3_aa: CASRGQGNYGYTF
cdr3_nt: TGTGCCAGCAGGGGACAGGGAAACTATGGCTACACCTTC

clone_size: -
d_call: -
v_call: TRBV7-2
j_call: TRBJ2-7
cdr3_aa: CASSLNGGSIEQYF
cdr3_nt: TGTGCCAGCAGCTTGAATGGAGGATCGATCGAGCAGTACTTC

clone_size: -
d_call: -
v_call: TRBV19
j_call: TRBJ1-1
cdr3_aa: CASSTKRNTEAFF
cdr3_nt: TGTGCCAGTAGTACGAAGAGGAACACTGAAGCTTTCTTT

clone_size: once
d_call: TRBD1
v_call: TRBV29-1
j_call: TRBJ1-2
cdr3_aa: CSVEFRQGDGYTF
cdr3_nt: TGCAGCGTAGAATTTAGACAGGGGGATGGCTACACCTTC

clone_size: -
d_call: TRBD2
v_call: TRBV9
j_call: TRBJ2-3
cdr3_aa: CASSGHPLAGGTTDTQYF
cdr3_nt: TGTGCCAGCAGCGGACACCCTCTAGCGGGGGGTACCACAGATACGCAGTATTTT

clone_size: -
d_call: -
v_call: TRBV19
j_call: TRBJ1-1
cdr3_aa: CASSITGGGPSNTEAFF
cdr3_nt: TGTGCCAGTAGTATAACTGGGGGAGGACCTTCGAACACTGAAGCTTTCTTT

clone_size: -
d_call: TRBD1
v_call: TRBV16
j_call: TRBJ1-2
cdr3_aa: CASSQNRGYGYTF
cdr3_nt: TGTGCCAGCAGCCAAAACAGGGGATATGGCTACACCTTC

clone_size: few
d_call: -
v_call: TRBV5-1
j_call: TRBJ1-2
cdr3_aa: CASSLAGGQIISNYGYTF
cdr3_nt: TGCGCCAGCAGCTTGGCCGGAGGACAGATAATATCTAACTATGGCTACACCTTC

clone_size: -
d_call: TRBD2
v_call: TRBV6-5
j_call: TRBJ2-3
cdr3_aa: CASRAGGTDTQYF
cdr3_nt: TGTGCCAGCAGGGCGGGGGGCACAGATACGCAGTATTTT